This TCR beta chain was captured in a study of blood T cell repertoires in COVID-19. Recruits, aged about 18 to 95 years, lived in 25 or so US areas. Participants' reported clinical history set cohort assignment. This CDR3 region has 16 residues. Trimming removed 3 bases from V and 5 bases from J; junction bases left unmatched: 12. Germline V lookup: CDR1 LGHNA, CDR2 YNFKEQ. In the authors' workflow: Amplified reference gene primers provided the basis for estimating nucleated cell counts. Data came from immunoSEQ multiplex PCR; TCRdb stores just in-frame clones and leaves some out. The DNA was the basis for D and trimming; V, J and clone size are from that table. Of some 200,000 clones listed, 80% to 90% were seen once; the top ten hold more than 3%.

Sequencing was performed on PBMCs or T cells enriched from blood (not recorded which). The genes are TRBV4-2 and TRBJ2-5; 7 bases fit TRBD2. The sequence was collected from a woman between 18 and 30 years old in a cohort exposed to, infected with or recovered from COVID-19 (not recorded which). CDR3 sequence: CASSQDGTIEGETQYF. The CDR3 nucleotides are TGTGCCAGCAGCCAGGACGGGACTATCGAGGGGGAGACCCAGTACTTC.